This TCR beta chain was captured by sequencing in a study of spatial heterogeneity in lung cancer. Study information: PBMC samples from follow-up, where available, were sequenced a median of approximately 24 months after resection. Alpha-chain sequences were consistently detected in smaller numbers than beta-chain sequences. There were, on average, more than 9.5 raw-read appearances for each unique TCR and UMI combination.

Each TCR cDNA molecule carried a unique molecular identifier. From the 5' RACE reads, TCRdb called clonotypes with MiXCR, one entry per CDR3 protein. The table includes around 47,000 distinct CDR3 sequences, about 7.4% detected once. The time point was: blood at routine non-recurrence follow-up after resection. Whole RNA came from tumor, nontumor lung or frozen PBMC and was sequenced without being sorted. The trim removed 6 bases at V and 10 bases at J, leaving 10 bases unmatched. This CDR3 is built from 15 residues. This clonotype was observed a handful of times. The chain couples TRBV12-3 or TRBV12-4 to TRBJ2-1, with TRBD2 identical over 12 bases. The specimen was PBMCs, collected at follow-up. This TCR derives from a female donor with early-stage non-small cell lung cancer. This CDR3 is CASSPSGGARYEQFF. The CDR3 region has the DNA TGTGCCAGCAGCCCTAGCGGGGGGGCCCGGTACGAGCAGTTCTTC.